This entry concerns a single TCR delta chain. TCRdb reprocessed the RT-PCR reads using CATT. This table holds fewer than 3,000 delta-chain clones, about 2.5% found once. There are 19 residues in the CDR3. The J segment lost 3 bases and the V segment lost 4 bases, leaving 21 bases of the junction unmatched. Germline V gives CDR1 GEAIGNYY, CDR2 EKD. This specimen belongs to a study of gamma-delta T cells after stem cell transplantation. Sample: gamma-delta T cells. The chain employs TRDV2 and TRDJ1; TRDD3 aligns across 8 bases. The clonotype originates from a human donor. It is not recorded whose cells these are; they may come from a transplant donor. The CDR3 sequence: CACEAVLGGPPRRPDKLIF. The CDR3 nucleotides read TGTGCCTGTGAAGCCGTACTGGGGGGCCCCCCTCGGCGGCCCGATAAACTCATCTTT.